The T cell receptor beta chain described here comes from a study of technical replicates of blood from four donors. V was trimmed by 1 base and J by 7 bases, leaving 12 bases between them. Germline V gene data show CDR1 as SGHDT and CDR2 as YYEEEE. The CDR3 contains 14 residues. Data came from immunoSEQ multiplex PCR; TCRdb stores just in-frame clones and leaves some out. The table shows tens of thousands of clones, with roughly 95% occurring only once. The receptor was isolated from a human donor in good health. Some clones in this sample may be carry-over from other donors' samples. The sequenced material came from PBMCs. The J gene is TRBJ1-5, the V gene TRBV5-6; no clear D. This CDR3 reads CASSLIGASQPQHF. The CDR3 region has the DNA TGTGCCAGCAGCTTGATTGGTGCGAGCCAGCCCCAGCATTTT.